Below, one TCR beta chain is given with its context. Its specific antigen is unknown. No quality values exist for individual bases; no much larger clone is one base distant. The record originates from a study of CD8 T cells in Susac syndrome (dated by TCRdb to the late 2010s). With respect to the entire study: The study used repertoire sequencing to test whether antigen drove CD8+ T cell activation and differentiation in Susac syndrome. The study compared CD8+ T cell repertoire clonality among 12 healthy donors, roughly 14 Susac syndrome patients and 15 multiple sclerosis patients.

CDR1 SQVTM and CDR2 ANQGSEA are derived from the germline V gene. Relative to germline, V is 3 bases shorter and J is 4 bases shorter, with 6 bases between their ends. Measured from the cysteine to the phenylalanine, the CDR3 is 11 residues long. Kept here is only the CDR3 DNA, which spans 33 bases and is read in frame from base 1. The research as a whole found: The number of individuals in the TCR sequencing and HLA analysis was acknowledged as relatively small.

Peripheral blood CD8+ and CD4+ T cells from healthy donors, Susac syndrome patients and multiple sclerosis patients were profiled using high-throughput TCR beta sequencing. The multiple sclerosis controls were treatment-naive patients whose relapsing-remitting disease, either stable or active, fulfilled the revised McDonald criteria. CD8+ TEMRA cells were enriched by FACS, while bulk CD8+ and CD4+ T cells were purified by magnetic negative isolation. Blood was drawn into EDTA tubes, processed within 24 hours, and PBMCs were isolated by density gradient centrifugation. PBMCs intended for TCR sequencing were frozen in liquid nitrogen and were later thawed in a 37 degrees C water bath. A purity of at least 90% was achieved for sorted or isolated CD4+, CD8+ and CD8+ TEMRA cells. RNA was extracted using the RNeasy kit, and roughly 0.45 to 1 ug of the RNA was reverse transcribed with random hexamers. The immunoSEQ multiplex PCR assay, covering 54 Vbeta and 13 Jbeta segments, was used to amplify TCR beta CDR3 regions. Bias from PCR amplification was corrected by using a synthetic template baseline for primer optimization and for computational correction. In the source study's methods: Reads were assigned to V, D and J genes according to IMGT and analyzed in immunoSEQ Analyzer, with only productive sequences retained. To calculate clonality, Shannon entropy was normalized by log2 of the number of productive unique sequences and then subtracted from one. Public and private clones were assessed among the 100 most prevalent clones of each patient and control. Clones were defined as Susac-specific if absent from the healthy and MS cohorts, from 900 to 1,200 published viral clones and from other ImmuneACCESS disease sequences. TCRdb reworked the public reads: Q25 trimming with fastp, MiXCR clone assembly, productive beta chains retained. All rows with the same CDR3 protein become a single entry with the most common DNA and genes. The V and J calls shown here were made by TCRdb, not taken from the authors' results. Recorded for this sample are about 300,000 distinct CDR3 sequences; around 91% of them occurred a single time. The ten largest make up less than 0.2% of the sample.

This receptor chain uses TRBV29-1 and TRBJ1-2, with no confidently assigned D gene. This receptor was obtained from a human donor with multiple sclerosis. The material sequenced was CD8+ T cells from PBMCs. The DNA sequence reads TGCAGCGTTGACGTAGGCTATGGCTACACCTTC. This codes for CSVDVGYGYTF.